This T cell receptor (beta chain) was found in a study of tumor-infiltrating lymphocytes in primary liver carcinoma. Study-wide background: Spanning 30 to 69 years of age, the patients were men and women.

Total RNA amounting to 450 to 500 ng was the source from which TCR beta cDNA was made with a constant-region primer. Modified slightly, ARM-PCR produced TCR beta libraries over three nested multiplex PCR rounds. It was with TRBV1-TRBV30 forward primers and a C-beta reverse primer that the first two PCR rounds were run, at approximately 10 cycles each. Each CDR3 protein is one row after TCRdb ran MiXCR on the multiplex PCR reads. The repertoire holds 40,000 or so distinct CDR3 sequences, with more than 70% as singletons. The germline V gene has CDR1 SQVTM and CDR2 ANQGSEA. This CDR3 is built from 14 residues. A note on this clonotype: A read error may produce the germline difference seen at one junction end.

Co-extraction yielded RNA and DNA from roughly 20-30 mg of unsorted bulk tissue. This receptor was identified in a man aged 35 to 55 with primary liver carcinoma and hepatitis B virus infection. This chain joins TRBV29-1 and TRBJ2-5; the D gene could be TRBD1 or TRBD2 (5 bases each). The sample taken for sequencing was tumor-adjacent normal liver tissue. In DNA form, the CDR3 reads TGTAGCGTTGAAGATGGGACGTCCCGAAAGACCCAGTACTTC. Protein product: CSVEDGTSRKTQYF.